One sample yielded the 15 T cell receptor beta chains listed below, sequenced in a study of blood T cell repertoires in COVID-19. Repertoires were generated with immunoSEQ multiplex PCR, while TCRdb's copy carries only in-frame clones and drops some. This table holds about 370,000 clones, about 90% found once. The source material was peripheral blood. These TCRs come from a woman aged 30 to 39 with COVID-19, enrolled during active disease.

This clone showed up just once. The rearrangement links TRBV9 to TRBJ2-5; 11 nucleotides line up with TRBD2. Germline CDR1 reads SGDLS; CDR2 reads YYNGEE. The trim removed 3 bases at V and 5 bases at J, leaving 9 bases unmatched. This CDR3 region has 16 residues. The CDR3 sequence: CASSGASGRSGETQYF. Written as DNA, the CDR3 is TGTGCCAGCAGCGGTGCTAGCGGGAGGAGCGGGGAGACCCAGTACTTC.

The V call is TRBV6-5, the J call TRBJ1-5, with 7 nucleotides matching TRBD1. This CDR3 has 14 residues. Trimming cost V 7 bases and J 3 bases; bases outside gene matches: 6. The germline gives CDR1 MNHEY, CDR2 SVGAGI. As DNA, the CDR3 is TGTGCCAGCAAAGGGACAGCACTCAATCAGCCCCAGCATTTT. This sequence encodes CASKGTALNQPQHF.

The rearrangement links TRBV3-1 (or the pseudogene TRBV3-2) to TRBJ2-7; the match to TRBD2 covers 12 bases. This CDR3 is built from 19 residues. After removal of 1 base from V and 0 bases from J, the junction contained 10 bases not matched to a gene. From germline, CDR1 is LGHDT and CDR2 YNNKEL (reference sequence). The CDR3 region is CASSQVRTSGKYISYEQYV. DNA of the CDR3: TGTGCCAGCAGCCAAGTTAGGACTAGCGGGAAATACATCTCCTACGAGCAGTACGTC.

The CDR3 loop is CASRTSGTQYF. CDR3 DNA sequence: TGTGCCAGCAGGACTAGCGGGACCCAGTACTTC. The chain combines TRBV6-5 with TRBJ2-5; 9 positions match TRBD2. CDR1 MNHEY and CDR2 SVGAGI come from the germline V gene. J was trimmed by 7 bases and V by 6 bases; bases with no gene match: 0. This CDR3 region has 11 residues.

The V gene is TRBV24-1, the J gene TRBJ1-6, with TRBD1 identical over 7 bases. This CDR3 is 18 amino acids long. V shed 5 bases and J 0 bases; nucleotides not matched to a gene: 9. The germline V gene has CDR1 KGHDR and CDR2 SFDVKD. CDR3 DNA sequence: TGTGCCACCAGTGGACCCGGGACAGCCAGCTCCTATAATTCACCCCTCCACTTT. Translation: CATSGPGTASSYNSPLHF.

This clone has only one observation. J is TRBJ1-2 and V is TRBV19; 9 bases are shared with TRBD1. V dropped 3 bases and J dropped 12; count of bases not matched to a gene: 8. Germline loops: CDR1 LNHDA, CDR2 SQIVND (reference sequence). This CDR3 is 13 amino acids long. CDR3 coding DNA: TGTGCCAGTAGTATGGGACAGGGCCTGATCAACACCTTC. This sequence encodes CASSMGQGLINTF.

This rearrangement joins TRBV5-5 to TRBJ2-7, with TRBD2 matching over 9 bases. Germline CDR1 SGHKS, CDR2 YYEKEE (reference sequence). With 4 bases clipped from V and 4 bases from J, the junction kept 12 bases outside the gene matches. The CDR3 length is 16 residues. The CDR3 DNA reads TGTGCCAGCAGCCCGGGGCCAGCGGGGGGCCCATACGAGCAGTACTTC. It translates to CASSPGPAGGPYEQYF.

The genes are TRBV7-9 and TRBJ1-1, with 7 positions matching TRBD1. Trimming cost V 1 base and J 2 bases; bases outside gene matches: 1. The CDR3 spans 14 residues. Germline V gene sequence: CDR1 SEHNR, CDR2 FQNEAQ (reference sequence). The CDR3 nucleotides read TGTGCCAGCAGCTTAGGGGACAGAAACACTGAAGCTTTCTTT. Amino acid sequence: CASSLGDRNTEAFF.

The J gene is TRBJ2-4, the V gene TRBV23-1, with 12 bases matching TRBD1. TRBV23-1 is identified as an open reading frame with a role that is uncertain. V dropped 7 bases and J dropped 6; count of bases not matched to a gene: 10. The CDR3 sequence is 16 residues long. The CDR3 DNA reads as TGCGCCAGCACAAATCAACCGGGACAGGGGGCAAACATTCAGTACTTC. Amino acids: CASTNQPGQGANIQYF.

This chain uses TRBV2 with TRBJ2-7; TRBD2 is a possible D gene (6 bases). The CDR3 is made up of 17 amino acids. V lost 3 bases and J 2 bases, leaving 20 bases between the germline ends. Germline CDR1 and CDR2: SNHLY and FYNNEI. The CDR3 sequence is CASSDGRQLASTYEQYV. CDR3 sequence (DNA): TGTGCCAGCAGTGACGGGCGCCAACTAGCATCCACCTACGAGCAGTACGTC.

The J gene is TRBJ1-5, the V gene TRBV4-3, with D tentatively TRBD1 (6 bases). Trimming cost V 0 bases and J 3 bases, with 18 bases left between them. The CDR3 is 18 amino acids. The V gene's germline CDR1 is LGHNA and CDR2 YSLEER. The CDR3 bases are TGCGCCAGCAGCCAAGATAGGGACCCGACAGGAGCCAATCAGCCCCAGCATTTT. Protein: CASSQDRDPTGANQPQHF.

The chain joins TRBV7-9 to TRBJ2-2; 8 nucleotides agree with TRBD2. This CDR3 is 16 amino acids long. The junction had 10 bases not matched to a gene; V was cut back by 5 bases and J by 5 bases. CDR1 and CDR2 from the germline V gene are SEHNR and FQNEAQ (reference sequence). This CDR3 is CASSPSGGRGTGELFF. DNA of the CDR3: TGTGCCAGCAGCCCGTCGGGAGGGAGAGGGACCGGGGAGCTGTTTTTT.

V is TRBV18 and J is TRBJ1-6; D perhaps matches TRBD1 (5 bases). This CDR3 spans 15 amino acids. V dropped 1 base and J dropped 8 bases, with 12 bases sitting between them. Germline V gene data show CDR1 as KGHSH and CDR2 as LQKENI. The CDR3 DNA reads TGTGCCAGCTCACCACGCGGAGGGGTTGATTCACCCCTCCACTTT. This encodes CASSPRGGVDSPLHF.

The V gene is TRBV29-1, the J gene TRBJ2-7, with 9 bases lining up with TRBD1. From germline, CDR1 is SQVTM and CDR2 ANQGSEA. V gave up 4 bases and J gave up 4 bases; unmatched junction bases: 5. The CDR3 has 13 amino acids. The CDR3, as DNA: TGCAGCGTTGGGACAGGGGCCATTTACGAGCAGTACTTC. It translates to CSVGTGAIYEQYF.

In DNA form, the CDR3 reads TGCGCCAGCAGTGCGAGCGGGGGGCCCTCCTACGAGCAGTACTTC. It specifies CASSASGGPSYEQYF. This sequence joins TRBV10-2 and TRBJ2-7, with TRBD2 matching 9 bases. The CDR3 totals 15 residues. The V segment lost 4 bases and the J segment 0 bases; nucleotides outside the gene matches: 4. Germline assignment: CDR1 WSHSY and CDR2 SAAADI.